This T cell receptor (beta chain) originates from a study of CXCR3-negative and CXCR3-positive naive CD8 T cells. Study as a whole: The dataset comprises around 140 million TRB reads in total, with about 1.5 +/- 0.3 million reads per library.

CDR3 length equals 20 residues. CDR1 and CDR2 (germline): MNHEY, SVGEGT. Regarding this clonotype: Antigen unknown.

All TRB cDNA libraries came from 5' RACE performed with UMI labels. TCRdb reprocessed the 5' RACE reads and reports one entry per CDR3 protein, with no DNA. The sample features 56,000 or so distinct CDR3 sequences, with less than 25% in its top ten. Study-wide findings and caveats: TRB CDR3 properties served as the basis for inferring TCR strength, and surface CD5 was comparable between naive subsets. Both naive subsets had comparably high diversity; memory CD8+ cells much lower. Expression of CXCR3 was partially reduced after cryopreservation, and fresh PBMCs were used in most assays.

Sequenced sample: memory CD8+ T cells from blood. V gene TRBV6-2 or TRBV6-3 combines with J gene TRBJ1-5; TCRdb reports TRBD1, a call that lacks DNA to check it against. The sequence was obtained from a human donor in good health. Some clones in this sample may be carry-over from other donors' samples. CDR3 sequence reads: CASSYATWAGEELYNQPQHF.